This record covers a single T cell receptor (beta chain). This CDR3 has 14 amino acids. Germline CDR1 is SNHLY and CDR2 is FYNNEI. The V end was cut by 8 bases, the J end by 3 bases, with 15 bases between. This specimen comes from a study of blood T cell repertoires in COVID-19. Study information: The United States, Italy and Spain supplied acute and convalescent COVID-19 samples.

The assay was immunoSEQ multiplex PCR, and TCRdb's table has in-frame clones only and misses some. This sample carries tens of thousands of clones, less than 90% of them seen once, and the ten largest clones take around 1.5%. This receptor was obtained from a man aged 45-60 years with acute or convalescent COVID-19. The specimen sequenced was peripheral blood. This sequence joins TRBV2 and TRBJ2-3; D gene unclear. This CDR3 is CASYSLSGTDTQYF. The CDR3 DNA sequence: TGTGCCAGCTATTCTCTGTCAGGAACAGATACGCAGTATTTT.